This TCR beta chain was sequenced during a study of CD8 T cells in ankylosing spondylitis. In making TCR beta libraries, quantitative 5'-RACE with molecular barcodes was used. Each CDR3 protein gets one entry after TCRdb re-called the 5' RACE reads with MiXCR. Of about 540,000 distinct CDR3 sequences in the sample, 10% to 15% are singletons; the top ten hold 6.8%. As concerns this clonotype: Its antigen is not identified.

Whole-study findings and limits: The clones that were linked to disease were reported to be significantly enriched in matched synovial fluid samples from ankylosing spondylitis patients. Seven to nine highly homologous variants formed a TCR beta motif that appeared characteristic of ankylosing spondylitis blood. The authors found the disease-linked clones to be CD8+ and relatively rare in peripheral blood.

V lost 0 bases and J lost 0, with 12 bases in between. This CDR3 contains 16 residues. Germline V gene lookup returns CDR1 SGDLS and CDR2 YYNGEE. The receptor was isolated from a male donor with ankylosing spondylitis. The chain combines TRBV9 with TRBJ2-5; D possibly matches TRBD1 or TRBD2 (5 bases each). The sample taken for sequencing was blood, either unsorted or a sorted T cell fraction (not recorded which). This CDR3 is CASSVASGTYQETQYF. DNA of the CDR3: TGTGCCAGCAGCGTAGCGTCAGGGACGTACCAAGAGACCCAGTACTTC.